This T cell receptor (beta chain) is drawn from a study of T cell responses to AZD1222 COVID-19 vaccine. CDR3 length: 16 residues. V shed 1 base, J shed 4 bases, and the junction held 5 bases outside the gene matches. CDR1 is SGHVS and CDR2 is FQNEAQ in the germline V gene. Turning to this clone: The antigen remains unidentified.

Second-dose recipients at about 4 or about 12 weeks were treated as one pooled group. Only in-frame clones appear in the TCRdb table, and some are missing; sequencing was by immunoSEQ multiplex PCR. This sample has some 78,000 clones, with 83% found just once. General study results and limits: AZD1222 recipients seropositive at baseline numbered only six or seven. The donor group comprised mostly white British people and more females; the analysis possibly underestimated clonal diversity.

This chain connects TRBV7-8 to TRBJ2-2; 8 bases match TRBD1. The receptor was isolated from an adult who received the AZD1222 COVID-19 vaccine. Specimen: peripheral blood, collected 28 days after the second AZD1222 dose. CDR3 in amino acids: CASSLVIQGATGELFF. The CDR3 nucleotides read TGTGCCAGCAGCTTAGTTATTCAGGGGGCCACCGGGGAGCTGTTTTTT.